The sequence of this T cell receptor beta chain was determined in a study of CD4+ T cells in melanoma. Study-wide results and limits: Neoantigen-specific CD4+ T cells in melanoma reportedly had diverse differentiation states. A reported correlation linked neoantigen-specific CD4+ T cells to CD8+, macrophage and B cell function.

The CDR3 is made up of 13 amino acids. V dropped 7 bases and J dropped 5 bases, with 12 bases sitting between them. Germline V CDR1 and CDR2: MDHEN, SYDVKM. For this clone: Its antigen is unknown.

Sequencing was performed with immunoSEQ multiplex PCR; in TCRdb, only in-frame clones are kept and a portion is missing. The sample has roughly 120,000 clones, around 93% seen once. Sequencing was done on a sample of peripheral blood. The clonotype was recovered from a human donor with melanoma. This chain connects TRBV28 to TRBJ1-5; D unclear. The CDR3 loop is CASTQTPDQPQHF. CDR3 DNA sequence: TGTGCCAGCACCCAAACCCCCGATCAGCCCCAGCATTTT.